This is a list of T cell receptor beta chains from one sample in a study of blood T cell repertoires in COVID-19. Sequencing used immunoSEQ multiplex PCR; TCRdb keeps in-frame clones, though not all of them. The sample lists 120,000 to 150,000 clones, 79% occurring once. The sample taken for sequencing was peripheral blood. The receptors were gathered from a man aged 55 to 70 with acute or convalescent COVID-19. Both conserved end residues are part of each CDR3. Each record gives: clone size, J gene, D gene, V gene, CDR3 DNA, CDR3 protein. The D gene is left open where the match is weak. Clone size is stated in some rows and not others, as once, few, many or a class when expanded.

>NA|TRBJ2-2|NA|TRBV28
TGTGCCAGCAGTTTTAGGAGGGCCGCCGGGGAGCTGTTTTTT
CASSFRRAAGELFF
>few|TRBJ2-1|NA|TRBV6-2/TRBV6-3
TGTGCCAGCAGTTACTCGAGCGACCCAGCCTACAATGAGCAGTTCTTC
CASSYSSDPAYNEQFF
>NA|TRBJ1-1|TRBD1|TRBV4-3
TGCGCCAGCAGCCAGGGACAGGGAACTTTTCAAGCTTTCTTT
CASSQGQGTFQAFF
>NA|TRBJ2-7|NA|TRBV3-1/TRBV3-2
TGTGCCAGCAGCCCGGGGTGGGCTTTCTACGAGCAGTACTTC
CASSPGWAFYEQYF
>NA|TRBJ1-5|TRBD1|TRBV5-8
TGTGCCAGCAGCTCCGACAGGGGCAATCAGCCCCAGCATTTT
CASSSDRGNQPQHF
>NA|TRBJ2-1|NA|TRBV27
TGTGCCAGCAGTCTGCGGGCGGGTAACCTTTACAATGAGCAGTTCTTC
CASSLRAGNLYNEQFF
>NA|TRBJ2-5|NA|TRBV2
TGTGCCAGCAGGGCCCAGGGGGAGACCCAGTACTTC
CASRAQGETQYF
>NA|TRBJ1-4|NA|TRBV28
TGTGCCAGCAGACCCGGGGCGGGATGGTCTGAAAAACTGTTTTTT
CASRPGAGWSEKLFF
>NA|TRBJ2-5|TRBD2|TRBV7-2
TGTGCCAGCAGCTTCCAAGCGGGAGTAAGGGAGACCCAGTACTTC
CASSFQAGVRETQYF
>once|TRBJ1-2|NA|TRBV11-2
TGTGCCAGCAGCTTCCAGTTGGGCCCGCAAGTGGGCTACACCTTC
CASSFQLGPQVGYTF
>NA|TRBJ2-2|TRBD1|TRBV27
TGTGCCAGCAGTTGGGGGACAGCCAACACCGGGGAGCTGTTTTTT
CASSWGTANTGELFF
>NA|TRBJ2-2|TRBD1|TRBV5-6
TGTGCCAGCAGCTTACGGACAGGGGGGGCCGGGGAGCTGTTTTTT
CASSLRTGGAGELFF
>NA|TRBJ2-2|TRBD2|TRBV7-9
TGTGCCAGCAGCTTAATGGCCTCTAGCGGGCGGAACACCGGGGAGCTGTTTTTT
CASSLMASSGRNTGELFF
>NA|TRBJ2-5|NA|TRBV7-2
TGTGCCAGCAGCTTAGGGACAGCCCAGGAGACCCAGTACTTC
CASSLGTAQETQYF
>NA|TRBJ2-2|TRBD1|TRBV14
TGTGCCAGCAGCCTGTTGACAGGGGCGGCCGGGGAGCTGTTTTTT
CASSLLTGAAGELFF
>NA|TRBJ1-2|NA|TRBV4-3
TGCGCCAGCAGCCCAACCCCAGGGGTGAACTATGGCTACACCTTC
CASSPTPGVNYGYTF
>NA|TRBJ2-1|TRBD2|TRBV2
TGTGCCAGCAGTGAAATCCAGCGGGAGATAGATGAGCAGTTCTTC
CASSEIQREIDEQFF
>NA|TRBJ1-5|TRBD1|TRBV28
TGTGCCAGCAGTGGCCCAGGGGGCGCGGGACAGCCCCAGCATTTT
CASSGPGGAGQPQHF
>NA|TRBJ2-7|NA|TRBV7-8
TGTGCCAGCAGCTCCTTAAACGAGCAGTACTTC
CASSSLNEQYF
>few|TRBJ1-2|NA|TRBV6-5
TGTGCCAGCAGACGCCAAGGGGGATCCTATGGCTACACCTTC
CASRRQGGSYGYTF
>once|TRBJ2-7|NA|TRBV5-1
TGCGCCAGCAGCTTGGGCCCAGGACAGCCGGCGGTGTACGAGCAGTACTTC
CASSLGPGQPAVYEQYF
>NA|TRBJ2-1|NA|TRBV23-1
TGCGCCAGCAGTCGGTTCTACGGGAGCCCCTTCGACAATGAGCAGTTCTTC
CASSRFYGSPFDNEQFF
>NA|TRBJ1-5|NA|TRBV27
TGTGCCAGCTCGAACTCCGGAGGGAATCAGCCCCAGCATTTT
CASSNSGGNQPQHF
>NA|TRBJ2-1|NA|TRBV4-1
TGCGCCAGCAGCCCCCGTCTAGGCAGTGAGCAGTTCTTC
CASSPRLGSEQFF
>NA|TRBJ2-7|TRBD2|TRBV27
TGTGCCAGCAGTCAGCTACTAGCGGGTGGCCCCTACGAGCAGTACTTC
CASSQLLAGGPYEQYF
>few|TRBJ2-2|NA|TRBV4-3
TGCGCCAGCAGCCAACTCCCTGCGACCGGGGAGCTGTTTTTT
CASSQLPATGELFF
>once|TRBJ1-5|TRBD1|TRBV6-1
TGTGCCAGCAGTGAGACAGGGAGGAATCAGCCCCAGCATTTT
CASSETGRNQPQHF
>once|TRBJ2-2|NA|TRBV6-2/TRBV6-3
TGTGCCAGCAGTTTGGGGCGGGGTAACACCGGGGAGCTGTTTTTT
CASSLGRGNTGELFF
>NA|TRBJ1-5|NA|TRBV15
TGTGCCACCAGCCCAGGGATCAATCAGCCCCAGCATTTT
CATSPGINQPQHF
>NA|TRBJ1-1|NA|TRBV3-1/TRBV3-2
TGTGCCAGCAGCCAAAGTGGGGCCGCAGAAGCTTTCTTT
CASSQSGAAEAFF
>once|TRBJ2-6|NA|TRBV7-2
TGTGCCAGCAGCTTTACATTGGGGGGTCCTGGGGCCAACGTCCTGACTTTC
CASSFTLGGPGANVLTF
>NA|TRBJ2-3|NA|TRBV28
TGTGCCAGCAGTGGAGCTCCAACAGATACGCAGTATTTT
CASSGAPTDTQYF
>NA|TRBJ2-3|TRBD1|TRBV10-3
TGTGCCATCGCCGACAGGGGAAACACAGATACGCAGTATTTT
CAIADRGNTDTQYF
>NA|TRBJ2-2|TRBD1|TRBV5-1
TGCGCCAGCAGCCCGCCCGGGACAGGGGTTATCGGGGAGCTGTTTTTT
CASSPPGTGVIGELFF
>NA|TRBJ2-2|NA|TRBV28
TGTGCCAGCAGTTTCATGAGACGGGGTTACACCGGGGAGCTGTTTTTT
CASSFMRRGYTGELFF
>NA|TRBJ2-1|NA|TRBV9
TGTGCCAGCAGCCCCCGGGTAACCTCCTACAATGAGCAGTTCTTC
CASSPRVTSYNEQFF
>once|TRBJ1-2|NA|TRBV5-6
TGTGCCAGCAGCCCGGCCCCCAGCCGAGGGGGCTACACCTTC
CASSPAPSRGGYTF
>NA|TRBJ1-1|TRBD1|TRBV5-1
TGCGCCAGCGGATACAGGGGAAACACTGAAGCTTTCTTT
CASGYRGNTEAFF
>NA|TRBJ2-5|NA|TRBV5-4
TGTGCCAGCAGCTTGAAAGGGGGTCAAGAGACCCAGTACTTC
CASSLKGGQETQYF
>NA|TRBJ1-2|NA|TRBV19
TGTGCCAGTAGTTCGGACACCAGGCGAGGCTACACCTTC
CASSSDTRRGYTF
>few|TRBJ2-5|TRBD2|TRBV9
TGTGCCAGCAGCGTAGGGCTAGGACTAGCGGGAGCTTTAGAGACCCAGTACTTC
CASSVGLGLAGALETQYF
>NA|TRBJ2-2|TRBD1|TRBV11-1
TGTGCCAGCAGCTACGGACAGGGGGTAGTCGGGGAGCTGTTTTTT
CASSYGQGVVGELFF
>NA|TRBJ1-2|NA|TRBV6-5
TGTGCCAGCAGGCTGGACAATAACTATGGCTACACCTTC
CASRLDNNYGYTF
>once|TRBJ2-7|TRBD1|TRBV7-2
TGTGCCAGCAGCCTGGACAGGGACGGAGAGCAGTACTTC
CASSLDRDGEQYF
>NA|TRBJ2-1|TRBD2|TRBV7-9
TGTGCCAGCACCACCCTTAGCGGGACCCGATCCTACAATGAGCAGTTCTTC
CASTTLSGTRSYNEQFF
>few|TRBJ2-1|NA|TRBV6-2/TRBV6-3
TGTGCCAGCAGTGACCCAGGGCTTTATGGTGAGCAGTTCTTC
CASSDPGLYGEQFF
>NA|TRBJ1-2|NA|TRBV6-5
TGTGCCAGCAGTTACTCTGGCTCCCCCGGCTACACCTTC
CASSYSGSPGYTF